What follows are 7 T cell receptor beta chains derived from one specimen sequenced in a study of metastatic and nonmetastatic thyroid tumors. TCRdb reanalyzed the PCR reads via MiXCR. The sample consists of approximately 30,000 clones, 3.5% to 4.5% of them appearing once. None of the patients had undergone any treatment ahead of thyroid surgery. What was sequenced was blood. Source of these receptors: a male donor with papillary thyroid cancer or a benign thyroid nodule (not recorded which). Some clones in this sample may be carry-over from other donors' samples.

The chain has TRBV27 and TRBJ2-2; D unresolved. The CDR3 covers 14 residues. V was cut by 6 bases and J by 1 base, with 9 bases left in between. Germline CDR1 is MNHEY and CDR2 is SMNVEV (reference sequence). CDR3 region: CASRDQRNTGELFF. For the CDR3, the DNA is TGTGCCAGCAGGGATCAGAGGAACACCGGGGAGCTGTTTTTT.

This clone was seen ten or more times. The chain uses TRBV7-9 and TRBJ1-3; weak D call: TRBD1 (5 bases). The CDR3 is 14 amino acids. Trimming took off 2 bases at V and 2 bases at J, with 7 bases between the two ends. Per germline, CDR1 SEHNR and CDR2 FQNEAQ (reference sequence). CDR3 amino acids: CASSLIGAGNTIYF. CDR3 sequence (DNA): TGTGCCAGCAGCTTAATAGGGGCTGGAAACACCATATATTTT. Full variable domain (rest looked up from reference TRBV7-9 and TRBJ1-3): DTGVSQNPRHKITKRGQNVTFRCDPISEHNRLYWYRQTLGQGPEFLTYFQNEAQLEKSRLLSDRFSAERPKGSFSTLEIQRTEQGDSAMYLCASSLIGAGNTIYFGEGSWLTVV.

Ten or more counts support this clone. This rearrangement joins TRBV20-1 to TRBJ1-1; D is unclear. V was pared by 1 base and J by 5 bases, with 5 bases between. This CDR3 contains 11 residues. Germline CDR1 reads DFQATT; CDR2 reads SNEGSKA (reference sequence). The CDR3 here is CSARGRTEAFF. The CDR3 nucleotides are TGCAGTGCTAGAGGTAGGACTGAAGCTTTCTTT.

This clone was recorded a few times. The rearrangement links TRBV7-9 to TRBJ1-2; TRBD1 matches 8 bases. Germline CDR1 SEHNR, CDR2 FQNEAQ (reference sequence). After removal of 5 bases from V and 2 bases from J, the junction contained 7 bases not matched to a gene. There are 15 residues in the CDR3. The CDR3 loop is CASSPSTGGNYGYTF. For the CDR3, the DNA is TGTGCCAGCAGCCCCTCCACAGGGGGAAACTATGGCTACACCTTC.

In this sample, this clone turned up a few times. This chain joins TRBV7-2 and TRBJ2-3, with D hard to call. The length of the CDR3 is 12 residues. V was cut by 5 bases and J by 10 bases, with 13 bases left in between. Germline-derived CDR1 and CDR2 are SGHTA and FQGNSA. The CDR3 is CASSDWGYSQYF. The CDR3 DNA is TGTGCCAGCAGCGACTGGGGTTATTCGCAGTATTTT.

Only a few counts were recorded for this clone. One end of the junction varies from germline; a read error may be responsible. The chain is built from TRBV5-1 and TRBJ2-1, with 9 bases aligning to TRBD2. The germline CDR1 and CDR2 sequences are SGHRS and YFSETQ. This CDR3 is built from 16 residues. CDR3 in DNA: TGCGCCAGCAGTTTGGTTGCGGGAGGGACCTACGATGAGCAGTTCTTC. Translated, it gives CASSLVAGGTYDEQFF.

This clone was detected ten times or more. The genes are TRBV7-9 and TRBJ2-7, with D possibly TRBD1 on 5 matching bases. There are 14 residues in the CDR3. With 6 bases removed from V and 3 bases from J, the gap between germline ends came to 15 bases. Germline lookup yields CDR1 SEHNR and CDR2 FQNEAQ (reference sequence). The CDR3 DNA follows: TGTGCCAGCAGGCCTGGGGCTAAAGACTACGAGCAGTACTTC. Translation gives CASRPGAKDYEQYF.